This T cell receptor beta chain was obtained from a study of T-cell reconstitution after alpha-beta-depleted transplantation in children. The length of the CDR3 is 15 residues. V was pared by 6 bases and J by 4 bases, with 16 bases between. The germline CDR1 and CDR2 sequences are MNHNS and SASEGT. Unique molecular identifiers were incorporated into the prepared TCRbeta library. Each CDR3 protein is one row after TCRdb ran MiXCR on the PCR reads. Here the sample spans more than 450,000 distinct CDR3 sequences, approximately 20% being singletons. The rearrangement uses TRBV6-1 and TRBJ2-1, with D possibly being TRBD1 (5 bases). The source material was PBMCs from the stem cell graft donor, sampled from the stem cell graft. This receptor was obtained from a human donor who donated a stem cell graft to a child with acute lymphoblastic leukemia. The CDR3 DNA is TGTGCCAGCAGCCCAGCGTCAGGGAAATACAATGAGCAGTTCTTC. Translated: CASSPASGKYNEQFF.